This entry is about one T cell receptor (beta chain). Measured with immunoSEQ multiplex PCR; TCRdb has only the in-frame clones, and not every one. The sample carries about 250,000 clones, roughly 83% recorded once. The entry originates in a study of blood T cell repertoires in COVID-19. CDR3 length: 20 amino acids. From germline, CDR1 is LGHDT and CDR2 YNNKEL (reference sequence). Trimming left V 1 base short and J 0 bases short, with 24 bases between. The chain joins TRBV3-1 (or the pseudogene TRBV3-2) to TRBJ1-1, with D unclear. The clonotype comes from a woman older than 75 with COVID-19, enrolled during active disease. Source material: peripheral blood. The CDR3 nucleotides read TGTGCCAGCAGCCAAGTCCCCAAGTCCACGATCCAAGCATTGAACACTGAAGCTTTCTTT. Its protein is CASSQVPKSTIQALNTEAFF.